The 25 T cell receptor beta chains reported below all come from one sample, sequenced in a study of PD-1 blockade in classical Hodgkin lymphoma. Profiling relied on immunoSEQ multiplex PCR, and the TCRdb table lists in-frame clones only, not all of them. This table holds 99,000 or so clones, about 92% found once. The time point here: cycle 4 day 1 (C4D1), after less than 7 weeks of nivolumab. Each patient's relapse followed autologous stem cell transplantation, and brentuximab vedotin exposure varied. Sequencing was performed on peripheral blood mononuclear cells (PBMCs), taken before the fourth cycle of nivolumab. These receptors were obtained from a human donor with classical Hodgkin lymphoma.

The rearrangement uses TRBV7-2 and TRBJ2-7, with 9 bases aligning to TRBD2. The CDR3 extends over 14 amino acids. V shed 4 bases, J shed 6 bases, and the junction held 7 bases outside the gene matches. CDR1 is SGHTA, CDR2 FQGNSA, per germline. This chain's CDR3 is CASSSGLAASEQYF. CDR3 DNA sequence: TGTGCCAGCAGCTCGGGACTAGCAGCGAGCGAGCAGTACTTC.

The rearrangement uses TRBV2 and TRBJ1-2, with 8 bases lining up with TRBD1. Losses at the gene ends were 10 bases for V and 5 bases for J; bases not matched to a gene: 9. This CDR3 has 13 residues. Looked up from germline, CDR1 is SNHLY and CDR2 is FYNNEI. The CDR3 nucleotides are TGTGCCACCAAGAGGACAGGGAGATATGGCTACACCTTC. Translation gives CATKRTGRYGYTF.

The genes are TRBV23-1 and TRBJ2-7; TRBD1 aligns across 10 bases. TRBV23-1 is designated an ORF whose function remains uncertain. The V gene end was trimmed by 4 bases and the J gene end by 2 bases; junction bases not matched to a gene: 5. This CDR3 is 15 amino acids long. In DNA, the CDR3 is TGCGCCAGCAGTCTGGGACAGGGGTTTGCCTACGAGCAGTACTTC. It is translated as CASSLGQGFAYEQYF.

The chain recombines TRBV18 with TRBJ2-3; TRBD2 agrees at 11 bases. Germline V lookup: CDR1 KGHSH, CDR2 LQKENI. The CDR3 has 15 residues. J lost 2 bases, V lost 6 bases, and 4 bases had no gene match. CDR3 loop: CASSGTSGTTDTQYF. Here the CDR3 DNA reads TGTGCCAGCTCGGGGACTAGCGGAACCACAGATACGCAGTATTTT. The full variable domain, rest sourced from reference TRBV18 and TRBJ2-3, is NAGVMQNPRHLVRRRGQEARLRCSPMKGHSHVYWYRQLPEEGLKFMVYLQKENIIDESGMPKERFSAEFPKEGPSILRIQQVVRGDSAAYFCASSGTSGTTDTQYFGPGTRLTVL.

V gene TRBV29-1 combines with J gene TRBJ2-1; the match to TRBD2 covers 9 bases. There are 13 residues in the CDR3. Germline values: CDR1 SQVTM, CDR2 ANQGSEA. J lost 6 bases, V lost 7 bases, and 7 bases had no gene match. The chain's CDR3 is CSGSGSGGNEQFF. As DNA, the CDR3 is TGCAGCGGTAGCGGGAGCGGGGGCAATGAGCAGTTCTTC.

V and J are TRBV28 and TRBJ2-7; the D gene could be TRBD1 or TRBD2 (5 bases each). CDR3 length equals 14 residues. Per the germline V gene, CDR1 is MDHEN and CDR2 is SYDVKM. Trimming cost V 5 bases and J 2 bases, with 13 bases left between them. CDR3 in DNA: TGTGCCAGCAGTCCTGGGACCCCTGCCTACGAGCAGTACTTC. Translating gives CASSPGTPAYEQYF.

V and J are TRBV5-1 and TRBJ2-7; a weak D match, TRBD2 (6 bases). The germline V gene has CDR1 SGHRS and CDR2 YFSETQ. Trimming cost V 4 bases and J 2 bases, with 13 bases left between them. This CDR3 is built from 14 residues. The CDR3 DNA follows: TGCGCCAGCAGCCTCGGTCCGGGGGCCTACGAGCAGTACTTC. This sequence encodes CASSLGPGAYEQYF.

The chain couples TRBV19 to TRBJ1-1; D call uncertain. This CDR3 is built from 13 residues. The V gene lost 2 bases and the J gene lost 3 bases, with 7 bases spanning the gap. Germline-derived CDR1 and CDR2 are LNHDA and SQIVND (reference sequence). In nucleotides, the CDR3 is TGTGCCAGTAGTATACGATCCCACACTGAAGCTTTCTTT. Encoded protein: CASSIRSHTEAFF.

This chain joins TRBV7-2 and TRBJ2-1; D not resolved. From germline, CDR1 is SGHTA and CDR2 FQGNSA. This CDR3 has 14 residues. Trimming removed 1 base at V and 7 bases at J, with 11 bases between. CDR3 DNA sequence: TGTGCCAGCAGCTTAGAAGCAGGTAGGAATGAGCAGTTCTTC. Translation: CASSLEAGRNEQFF.

The chain is built from TRBV5-4 and TRBJ1-1, with a weak D call TRBD1 (6 bases). Germline loops: CDR1 SGHNT, CDR2 YYREEE (reference sequence). V lost 0 bases to trimming and J lost 6 bases, with 12 bases between them. This CDR3 has 14 amino acids. CDR3: CASSLEGGLAEAFF. CDR3 DNA: TGTGCCAGCAGCTTGGAGGGGGGGCTGGCTGAAGCTTTCTTT.

This clone appeared a single time. The V call is TRBV28, the J call TRBJ2-1; TRBD2 matches at 13 bases. V lost 4 bases, J lost 0 bases, and 6 bases stayed unmatched. Germline V gives CDR1 MDHEN, CDR2 SYDVKM. The CDR3 covers 18 residues. In nucleotides, the CDR3 is TGTGCCAGCAGTTCCGGGACTAGCGGGAAAACCTCCTACAATGAGCAGTTCTTC. Protein product: CASSSGTSGKTSYNEQFF.

The CDR3 sequence: CASSPRDGQETQYF. The CDR3 bases are TGTGCCAGCTCACCACGGGACGGCCAAGAGACCCAGTACTTC. This chain joins TRBV18 and TRBJ2-5; either TRBD1 or TRBD2 may fit D (5 bases each). Germline lookup yields CDR1 KGHSH and CDR2 LQKENI. The CDR3 has 14 residues. Trimming removed 1 base at V and 1 base at J, with 7 bases between.

A few counts support this clone. The V call is TRBV4-1, the J call TRBJ1-2, with D unclear. This CDR3 region has 14 residues. The germline V and J ends were trimmed by 1 base and 2 bases, with 8 bases remaining between them. Germline CDR1 and CDR2: MGHRA and YSYEKL. The CDR3 loop reads CASSQVRTNYGYTF. In nucleotides, the CDR3 is TGCGCCAGCAGCCAAGTAAGGACGAACTATGGCTACACCTTC.

This chain links TRBV7-2 with TRBJ2-7, with 9 positions matching TRBD1. J lost 4 bases, V lost 6 bases, and 10 bases had no gene match. Germline V gene lookup returns CDR1 SGHTA and CDR2 FQGNSA. The CDR3 loop spans 15 amino acids. In DNA, the CDR3 is TGTGCCAGCAGATCCAGCGGGACAGGGAGGTACGAGCAGTACTTC. It translates to CASRSSGTGRYEQYF.

V is TRBV5-6 and J is TRBJ2-7; maybe TRBD1 (5 bases). Germline V gives CDR1 SGHDT, CDR2 YYEEEE. The CDR3 covers 14 residues. V lost 4 bases to trimming and J lost 1 base, with 12 bases between them. DNA of the CDR3: TGTGCCAGCAGCCCACAGGTCGAGTCCTACGAGCAGTACTTC. It yields the protein CASSPQVESYEQYF.

CDR3 residues: CASSSNRDVTYEQYF. The CDR3 nucleotides are TGTGCCAGCAGCTCGAACAGGGATGTTACCTACGAGCAGTACTTC. The chain joins TRBV7-9 to TRBJ2-7; a possible D gene is TRBD1 (6 bases). Per germline, CDR1 SEHNR and CDR2 FQNEAQ (reference sequence). There are 15 residues in the CDR3. V lost 4 bases to trimming and J lost 2 bases, with 15 bases between them.

The CDR3 is CASSLNTAYTEAFF. CDR3 coding DNA: TGTGCCAGCTCGCTAAATACAGCTTACACTGAAGCTTTCTTT. This sequence joins TRBV18 and TRBJ1-1, with D hard to call. CDR3 size: 14 residues. Germline-derived CDR1 and CDR2 are KGHSH and LQKENI. Trimming took off 6 bases at V and 3 bases at J, with 14 bases between the two ends.

CDR3 loop: CSARLAANSGNTIYF. CDR3 nucleotides: TGCAGCGCTCGACTGGCCGCGAACTCTGGAAACACCATATATTTT. The chain recombines TRBV29-1 with TRBJ1-3; D unresolved. Germline V gene sequence: CDR1 SQVTM, CDR2 ANQGSEA. The ends were cut back, 7 bases at V and 0 bases at J, with 16 bases in the middle. The CDR3 extends over 15 amino acids. The whole variable domain, remainder taken from reference TRBV29-1 and TRBJ1-3, is SAVISQKPSRDICQRGTSLTIQCQVDSQVTMMFWYRQQPGQSLTLIATANQGSEATYESGFVIDKFPISRPNLTFSTLTVSNMSPEDSSIYLCSARLAANSGNTIYFGEGSWLTVV.

The V call is TRBV7-2, the J call TRBJ2-5; D is unclear. CDR1 SGHTA and CDR2 FQGNSA come from the germline V gene. This CDR3 has 11 amino acids. V was trimmed by 5 bases and J by 2 bases, leaving 3 bases between them. The CDR3 DNA reads as TGTGCCAGCAGCCTTCAAGAGACCCAGTACTTC. Protein sequence: CASSLQETQYF.

The V and J genes are TRBV27 and TRBJ2-1; D is unresolved. V gave up 4 bases and J gave up 7 bases, with 8 bases separating them. Germline CDR1 reads MNHEY; CDR2 reads SMNVEV (reference sequence). The CDR3 runs 12 residues. CDR3 coding DNA: TGTGCCAGCAGTTGGGGAAGGAATGAGCAGTTCTTC. Translating gives CASSWGRNEQFF.

This clone was picked up one time. This sequence joins TRBV5-4 and TRBJ1-1; no clear D. CDR1 and CDR2 from the germline V gene are SGHNT and YYREEE (reference sequence). V lost 2 bases to trimming and J lost 5 bases, with 13 bases between them. The CDR3 runs to 14 residues. For the CDR3, the DNA is TGTGCCAGCAGCTTCCGGACGGGCGGGACTGAAGCTTTCTTT. Its protein is CASSFRTGGTEAFF. Looking up the rest from reference TRBV5-4 and TRBJ1-1 gives the full variable domain: ETGVTQSPTHLIKTRGQQVTLRCSSQSGHNTVSWYQQALGQGPQFIFQYYREEENGRGNFPPRFSGLQFPNYSSELNVNALELDDSALYLCASSFRTGGTEAFFGQGTRLTVV.

This chain links TRBV6-1 with TRBJ1-4; 9 nucleotides align to TRBD1. The CDR3 loop spans 15 amino acids. Trimming at V came to 4 bases and at J to 7 bases, leaving 7 bases not matched to a gene. Germline V lookup: CDR1 MNHNS, CDR2 SASEGT. CDR3 protein: CASSAPGQGSEKLFF. The CDR3 nucleotides read TGTGCCAGCAGTGCCCCGGGACAGGGCAGTGAAAAACTGTTTTTT.

The CDR3 sequence: CASTYLADIRNQPQHF. For the CDR3, the DNA is TGTGCCAGCACTTACCTGGCGGATATCCGCAATCAGCCCCAGCATTTT. The V and J genes are TRBV28 and TRBJ1-5; the D is unclear. V lost 7 bases to trimming and J lost 2 bases, with 18 bases between them. There are 16 residues in the CDR3. Germline CDR1 MDHEN, CDR2 SYDVKM.

This clone was counted only a few times. The V gene is TRBV15, the J gene TRBJ1-4; no reliable D call. Germline loops: CDR1 LNHNV, CDR2 YYDKDF (reference sequence). The germline V and J ends were trimmed by 6 bases and 4 bases, with 9 bases remaining between them. The CDR3 contains 13 residues. Written as DNA, the CDR3 is TGTGCCACCAGTCCGGCAGTTAATGAAAAACTGTTTTTT. Amino acid sequence: CATSPAVNEKLFF. The full variable domain, its missing parts supplied by reference TRBV15 and TRBJ1-4, is DAMVIQNPRYQVTQFGKPVTLSCSQTLNHNVMYWYQQKSSQAPKLLFHYYDKDFNNEADTPDNFQSRRPNTSFCFLDIRSPGLGDTAMYLCATSPAVNEKLFFGSGTQLSVL.

V and J are TRBV9 and TRBJ2-1; no firm D call. Trimming pared 3 bases from V and 4 bases from J, leaving 17 bases between. CDR3 length equals 16 residues. Germline assignment: CDR1 SGDLS and CDR2 YYNGEE. The CDR3 DNA sequence: TGTGCCAGCAGCGCCCCCCAATCCCTGAGGTACAATGAGCAGTTCTTC. This translates into CASSAPQSLRYNEQFF.